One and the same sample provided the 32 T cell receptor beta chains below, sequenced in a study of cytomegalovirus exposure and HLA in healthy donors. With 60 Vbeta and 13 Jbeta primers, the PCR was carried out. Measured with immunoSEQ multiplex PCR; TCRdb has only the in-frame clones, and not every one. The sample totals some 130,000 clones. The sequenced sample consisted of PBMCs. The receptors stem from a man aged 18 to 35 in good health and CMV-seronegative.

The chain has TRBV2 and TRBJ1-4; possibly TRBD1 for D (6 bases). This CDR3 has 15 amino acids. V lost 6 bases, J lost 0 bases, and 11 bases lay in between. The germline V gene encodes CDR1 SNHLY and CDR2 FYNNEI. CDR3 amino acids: CASSADRTTNEKLFF. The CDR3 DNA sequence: TGTGCCAGCAGCGCGGACAGAACAACTAATGAAAAACTGTTTTTT.

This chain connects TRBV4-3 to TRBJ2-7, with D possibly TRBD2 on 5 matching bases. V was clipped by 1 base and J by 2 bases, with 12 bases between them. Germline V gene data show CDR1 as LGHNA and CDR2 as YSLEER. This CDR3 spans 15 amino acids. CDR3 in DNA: TGCGCCAGCAGCCAAGCTACGGACTCCACCTACGAGCAGTACTTC. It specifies CASSQATDSTYEQYF.

The CDR3 DNA is TGTGCCATCCTTGGGGACAGGGCGAACACTGAAGCTTTCTTT. This gives the protein CAILGDRANTEAFF. This rearrangement joins TRBV10-3 to TRBJ1-1, with 9 bases matching TRBD1. CDR1 is ENHRY and CDR2 is SYGVKD in the germline V gene. V trimming: 8 bases; J trimming: 1 base; junction bases outside the gene matches: 5. The CDR3 loop spans 14 amino acids.

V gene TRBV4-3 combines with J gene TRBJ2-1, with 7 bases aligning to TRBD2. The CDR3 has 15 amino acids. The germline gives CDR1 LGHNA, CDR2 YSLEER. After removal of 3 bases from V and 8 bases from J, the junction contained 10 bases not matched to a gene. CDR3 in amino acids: CASSQVAGNSDEQFF. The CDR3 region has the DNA TGCGCCAGCAGCCAGGTAGCGGGTAATTCGGATGAGCAGTTCTTC.

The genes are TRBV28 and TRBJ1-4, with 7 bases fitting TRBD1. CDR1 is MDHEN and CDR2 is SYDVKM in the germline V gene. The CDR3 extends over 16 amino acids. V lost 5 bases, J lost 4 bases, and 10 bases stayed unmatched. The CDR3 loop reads CASSKQGSDLNEKLFF. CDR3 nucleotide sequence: TGTGCCAGCAGTAAACAGGGGTCGGATCTTAATGAAAAACTGTTTTTT.

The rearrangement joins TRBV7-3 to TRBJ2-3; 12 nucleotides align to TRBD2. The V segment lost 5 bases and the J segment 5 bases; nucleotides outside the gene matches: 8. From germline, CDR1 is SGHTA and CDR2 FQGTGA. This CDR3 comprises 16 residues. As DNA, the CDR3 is TGTGCCAGCAGCCCTCTAGCGGGAGGGCCTCAAGATACGCAGTATTTT. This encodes CASSPLAGGPQDTQYF.

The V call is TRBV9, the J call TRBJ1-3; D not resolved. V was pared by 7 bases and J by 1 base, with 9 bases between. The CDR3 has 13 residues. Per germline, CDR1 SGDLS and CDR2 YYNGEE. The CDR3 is CASGPQSGNTIYF. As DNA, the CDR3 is TGTGCCAGCGGGCCCCAGTCTGGAAACACCATATATTTT.

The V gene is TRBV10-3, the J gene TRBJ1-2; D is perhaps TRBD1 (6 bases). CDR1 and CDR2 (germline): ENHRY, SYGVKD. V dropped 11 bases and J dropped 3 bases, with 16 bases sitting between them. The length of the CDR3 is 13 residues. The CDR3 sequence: CASRGRVDYGYTF. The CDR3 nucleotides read TGTGCCTCTAGGGGGAGGGTCGACTATGGCTACACCTTC.

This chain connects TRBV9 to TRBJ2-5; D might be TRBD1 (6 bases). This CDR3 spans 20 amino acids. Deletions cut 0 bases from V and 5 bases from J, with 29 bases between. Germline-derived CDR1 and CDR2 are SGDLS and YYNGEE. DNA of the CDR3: TGTGCCAGCAGCGTAGGTGTTGAGGGGGTTTTCGGGTCGAGGTACGAGACCCAGTACTTC. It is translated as CASSVGVEGVFGSRYETQYF.

CDR3 region: CASSSSLGGGIQETQYF. CDR3 nucleotides: TGTGCCAGCAGCTCCTCCCTGGGCGGGGGCATACAAGAGACCCAGTACTTC. The chain joins TRBV11-2 to TRBJ2-5, with D maybe TRBD2 (7 bases). V was pared by 4 bases and J by 2 bases, with 20 bases between. The CDR3 consists of 17 residues. The germline gives CDR1 SGHAT, CDR2 FQNNGV.

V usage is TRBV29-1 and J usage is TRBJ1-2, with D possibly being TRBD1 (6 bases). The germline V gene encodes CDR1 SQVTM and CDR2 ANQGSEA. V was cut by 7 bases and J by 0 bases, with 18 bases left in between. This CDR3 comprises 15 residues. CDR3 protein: CSAKTWDTANYGYTF. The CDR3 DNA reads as TGCAGCGCCAAGACCTGGGACACCGCTAACTATGGCTACACCTTC.

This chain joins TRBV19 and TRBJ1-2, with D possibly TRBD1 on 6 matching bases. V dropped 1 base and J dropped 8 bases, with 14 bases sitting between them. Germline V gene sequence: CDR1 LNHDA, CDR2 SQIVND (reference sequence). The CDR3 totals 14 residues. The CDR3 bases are TGTGCCAGTAGTATAGCTGACAGGCTCCGAGGCTACACCTTC. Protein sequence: CASSIADRLRGYTF.

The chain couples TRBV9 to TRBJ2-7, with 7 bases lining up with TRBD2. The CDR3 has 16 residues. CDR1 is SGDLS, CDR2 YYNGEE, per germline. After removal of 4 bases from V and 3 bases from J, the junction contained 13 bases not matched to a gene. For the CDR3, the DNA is TGTGCCAGCAGCCCTTTTTCCGGGACTACAAACTACGAGCAGTACTTC. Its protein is CASSPFSGTTNYEQYF. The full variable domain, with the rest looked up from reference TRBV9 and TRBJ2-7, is DSGVTQTPKHLITATGQRVTLRCSPRSGDLSVYWYQQSLDQGLQFLIQYYNGEERAKGNILERFSAQQFPDLHSELNLSSLELGDSALYFCASSPFSGTTNYEQYFGPGTRLTVT.

CDR3 loop: CASRDKRGDSYEQYF. For the CDR3, the DNA is TGTGCCAGCAGAGACAAGCGGGGGGACTCCTACGAGCAGTACTTC. The chain uses TRBV6-5 and TRBJ2-7; 9 positions match TRBD2. The CDR3 has 15 amino acids. The V segment lost 6 bases and the J segment 0 bases; nucleotides outside the gene matches: 6. From germline, CDR1 is MNHEY and CDR2 SVGAGI.

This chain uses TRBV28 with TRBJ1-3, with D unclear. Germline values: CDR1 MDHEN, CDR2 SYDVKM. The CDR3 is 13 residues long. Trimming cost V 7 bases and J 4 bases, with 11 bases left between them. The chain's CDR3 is CASMPTTGNTIYF. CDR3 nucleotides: TGTGCCAGCATGCCGACAACGGGAAACACCATATATTTT.

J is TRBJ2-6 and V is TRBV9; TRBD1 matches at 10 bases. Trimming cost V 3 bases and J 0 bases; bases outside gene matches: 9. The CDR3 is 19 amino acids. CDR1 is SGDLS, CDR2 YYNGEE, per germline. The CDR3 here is CASSARRTGGTSGANVLTF. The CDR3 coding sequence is TGTGCCAGCAGCGCCCGCCGGACAGGGGGGACCTCTGGGGCCAACGTCCTGACTTTC.

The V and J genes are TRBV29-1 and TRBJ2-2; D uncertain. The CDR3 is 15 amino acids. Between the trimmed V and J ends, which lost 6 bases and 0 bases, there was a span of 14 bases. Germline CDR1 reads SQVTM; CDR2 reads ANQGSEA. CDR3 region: CSVSLMATNTGELFF. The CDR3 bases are TGCAGCGTCTCGTTGATGGCCACGAACACCGGGGAGCTGTTTTTT.

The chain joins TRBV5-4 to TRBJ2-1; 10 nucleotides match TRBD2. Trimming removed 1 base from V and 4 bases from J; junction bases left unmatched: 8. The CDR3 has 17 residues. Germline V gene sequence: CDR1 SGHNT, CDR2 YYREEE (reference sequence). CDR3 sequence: CASSLSASGSGYNEQFF. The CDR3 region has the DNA TGTGCCAGCAGCTTGTCGGCTAGCGGGAGTGGTTACAATGAGCAGTTCTTC.

CDR3 in amino acids: CATSTPQRTGPYEQYF. Here the CDR3 DNA reads TGTGCCACCAGCACGCCACAGAGGACAGGTCCCTACGAGCAGTACTTC. This chain links TRBV15 with TRBJ2-7; 7 bases fit TRBD1. V shed 4 bases, J shed 2 bases, and the junction held 11 bases outside the gene matches. Germline CDR1 LNHNV, CDR2 YYDKDF (reference sequence). The CDR3 has 16 residues.

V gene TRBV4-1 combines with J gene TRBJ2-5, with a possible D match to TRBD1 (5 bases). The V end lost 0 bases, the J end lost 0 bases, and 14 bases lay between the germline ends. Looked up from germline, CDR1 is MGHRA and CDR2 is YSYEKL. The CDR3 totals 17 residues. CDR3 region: CASSQDLAGLYQETQYF. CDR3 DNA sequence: TGCGCCAGCAGCCAAGATCTCGCAGGGCTGTACCAAGAGACCCAGTACTTC.

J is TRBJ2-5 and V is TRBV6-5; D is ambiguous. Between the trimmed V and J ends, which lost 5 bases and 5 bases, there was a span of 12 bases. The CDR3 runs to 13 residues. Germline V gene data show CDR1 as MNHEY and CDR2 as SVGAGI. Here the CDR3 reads CASSPGDRETQYF. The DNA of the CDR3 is TGTGCCAGCAGTCCCGGAGATCGGGAGACCCAGTACTTC.

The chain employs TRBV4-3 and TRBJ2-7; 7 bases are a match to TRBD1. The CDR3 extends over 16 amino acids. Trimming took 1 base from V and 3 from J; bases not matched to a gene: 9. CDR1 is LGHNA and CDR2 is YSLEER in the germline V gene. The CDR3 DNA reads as TGCGCCAGCAGCCAAGCCCCCGGGACAGTTATCTACGAGCAGTACTTC. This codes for CASSQAPGTVIYEQYF.

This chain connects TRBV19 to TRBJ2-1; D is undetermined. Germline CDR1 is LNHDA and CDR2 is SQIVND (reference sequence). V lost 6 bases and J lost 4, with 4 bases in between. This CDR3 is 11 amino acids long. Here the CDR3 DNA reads TGTGCCAGTAGCAGGTACAATGAGCAGTTCTTC. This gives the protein CASSRYNEQFF.

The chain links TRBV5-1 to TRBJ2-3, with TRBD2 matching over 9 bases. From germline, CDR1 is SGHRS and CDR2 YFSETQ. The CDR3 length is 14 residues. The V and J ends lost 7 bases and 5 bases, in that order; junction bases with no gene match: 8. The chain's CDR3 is CASRLLAGRDTQYF. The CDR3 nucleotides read TGCGCCAGCCGTCTTCTAGCGGGGAGAGATACGCAGTATTTT.

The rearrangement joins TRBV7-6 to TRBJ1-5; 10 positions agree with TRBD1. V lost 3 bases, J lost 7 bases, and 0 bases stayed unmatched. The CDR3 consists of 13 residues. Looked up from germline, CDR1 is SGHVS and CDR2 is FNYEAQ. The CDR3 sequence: CASSLGQGQPQHF. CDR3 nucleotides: TGTGCCAGCAGCTTGGGACAGGGGCAGCCCCAGCATTTT.

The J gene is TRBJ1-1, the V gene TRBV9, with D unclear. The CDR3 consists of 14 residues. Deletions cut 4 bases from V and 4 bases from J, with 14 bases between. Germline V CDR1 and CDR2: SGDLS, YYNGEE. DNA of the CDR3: TGTGCCAGCAGCCCCCCCAAGGCGGTCACTGAAGCTTTCTTT. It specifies CASSPPKAVTEAFF.

The CDR3 reads CASALAGAPSYEQYF. CDR3 DNA: TGTGCCAGCGCCTTAGCGGGAGCGCCCTCCTACGAGCAGTACTTC. This rearrangement joins TRBV9 to TRBJ2-7; TRBD2 agrees at 9 bases. Germline CDR1 is SGDLS and CDR2 is YYNGEE. The junction had 8 bases not matched to a gene; V was cut back by 7 bases and J by 0 bases. The CDR3 spans 15 residues. The complete variable domain, with remaining parts taken from reference TRBV9 and TRBJ2-7, reads DSGVTQTPKHLITATGQRVTLRCSPRSGDLSVYWYQQSLDQGLQFLIQYYNGEERAKGNILERFSAQQFPDLHSELNLSSLELGDSALYFCASALAGAPSYEQYFGPGTRLTVT.

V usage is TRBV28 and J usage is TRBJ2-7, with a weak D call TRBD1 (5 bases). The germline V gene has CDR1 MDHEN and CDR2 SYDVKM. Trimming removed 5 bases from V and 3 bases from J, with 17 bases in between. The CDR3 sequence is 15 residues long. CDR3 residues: CASSPQGLPDYEQYF. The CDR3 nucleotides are TGTGCCAGCAGTCCCCAGGGCCTCCCAGACTACGAGCAGTACTTC.

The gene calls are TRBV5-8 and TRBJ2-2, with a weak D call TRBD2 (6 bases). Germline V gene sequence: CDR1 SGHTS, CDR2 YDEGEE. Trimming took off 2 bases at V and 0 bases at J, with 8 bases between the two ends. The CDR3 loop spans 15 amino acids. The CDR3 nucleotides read TGTGCCAGCAGCTTTTTAGCGGCGAACACCGGGGAGCTGTTTTTT. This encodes CASSFLAANTGELFF.

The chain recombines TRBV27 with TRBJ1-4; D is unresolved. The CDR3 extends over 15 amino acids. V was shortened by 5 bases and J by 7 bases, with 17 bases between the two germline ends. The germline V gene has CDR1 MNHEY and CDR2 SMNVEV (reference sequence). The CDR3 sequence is CASSPSGERGEKLFF. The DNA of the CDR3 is TGTGCCAGCAGTCCCTCGGGAGAGCGGGGTGAAAAACTGTTTTTT.

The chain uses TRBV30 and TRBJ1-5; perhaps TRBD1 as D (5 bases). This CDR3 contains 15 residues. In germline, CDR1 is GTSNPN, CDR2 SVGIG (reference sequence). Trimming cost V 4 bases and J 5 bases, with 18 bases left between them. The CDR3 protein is CAWTPGRALDQPQHF. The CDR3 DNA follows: TGTGCCTGGACCCCGGGCAGGGCACTTGATCAGCCCCAGCATTTT.

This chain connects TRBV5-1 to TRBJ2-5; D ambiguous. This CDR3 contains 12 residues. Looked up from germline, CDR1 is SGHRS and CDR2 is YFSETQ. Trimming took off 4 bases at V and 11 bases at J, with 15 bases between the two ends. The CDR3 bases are TGCGCCAGCAGCCTTGGAGAAGGTGAGCAGTACTTC. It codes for CASSLGEGEQYF.